A selection of T cell receptor beta chains follows, all from one sample in a study of cytomegalovirus exposure and HLA in healthy donors. Repertoires were generated with immunoSEQ multiplex PCR, while TCRdb's copy carries only in-frame clones and drops some. Of tens of thousands of clones detected, approximately 97% appear once; the ten largest clones hold 1.5% to 2%. Specimen: PBMCs. These receptors came from a woman between 18 and 29 years old in good health and CMV-seropositive. CDR3s include the opening cysteine and the closing phenylalanine or tryptophan. D genes are given only for firm matches.

V gene	J gene	D gene	CDR3 protein	CDR3 DNA
TRBV5-1	TRBJ1-1	TRBD1	CASSYTGAPNTEAFF	TGCGCCAGCAGCTATACAGGGGCGCCGAACACTGAAGCTTTCTTT
TRBV7-2	TRBJ2-7	TRBD1	CASSPRTGRAPYEQYF	TGTGCCAGCAGCCCCCGGACAGGAAGGGCCCCCTACGAGCAGTACTTC
TRBV6-6	TRBJ1-1	-	CASSSGLTEAFF	TGTGCCAGCAGTAGCGGACTCACTGAAGCTTTCTTT
TRBV6-5	TRBJ2-7	TRBD1	CASRYNTGAYEQYF	TGTGCCAGCAGATACAACACAGGGGCCTACGAGCAGTACTTC
TRBV28	TRBJ2-5	TRBD1	CASSEANRGYQETQYF	TGTGCCAGCAGTGAAGCCAACAGGGGGTACCAAGAGACCCAGTACTTC
TRBV28	TRBJ2-1	TRBD2	CASSPTGRLAGGDEQFF	TGTGCCAGCAGTCCGACGGGGAGGCTAGCGGGAGGCGATGAGCAGTTCTTC
TRBV29-1	TRBJ1-2	-	CSVEDSIF	TGCAGCGTTGAAGATTCAATCTTC
TRBV5-1	TRBJ1-4	-	CASSPVQVTTNEKLFF	TGCGCCAGCAGCCCAGTACAGGTTACAACTAATGAAAAACTGTTTTTT
TRBV2	TRBJ2-7	TRBD2	CASSGRLAGEGEQYF	TGTGCCAGCAGTGGAAGACTAGCGGGAGAAGGCGAGCAGTACTTC
TRBV30	TRBJ1-1	-	CAWSVRVNTEAFF	TGTGCCTGGAGCGTTAGAGTAAACACTGAAGCTTTCTTT
TRBV7-9	TRBJ2-5	TRBD1	CASSLGRDRVPQETQYF	TGTGCCAGCAGCTTAGGACGGGACAGGGTCCCCCAAGAGACCCAGTACTTC
TRBV7-2	TRBJ1-5	TRBD1	CASSFRTGWNQPQHF	TGTGCCAGCAGCTTTCGGACAGGTTGGAATCAGCCCCAGCATTTT
TRBV7-2	TRBJ2-3	-	CASSRKSYAQYF	TGTGCCAGCAGTCGTAAGAGCTACGCGCAGTATTTT
TRBV19	TRBJ2-7	-	CASSILFPGDRYEQYF	TGTGCCAGTAGTATTTTATTTCCGGGGGATAGGTACGAGCAGTACTTC
TRBV5-1	TRBJ2-1	TRBD1	CASSLVLGTGYEQFF	TGCGCCAGCAGCTTGGTTTTAGGGACAGGTTATGAGCAGTTCTTC